Described below is a single TCR beta chain sequence and its context. The record originates from a study of shared clonotypes between healthy human individuals. Study-level background: CD4 naive and memory got three plates each, CD8 naive two, CD8 memory one.

Splitting the CD4+ cells yielded a CD45RA+ naive subset and a CD45RA-negative memory subset. The protocol was immunoSEQ multiplex PCR, while the TCRdb copy is restricted to in-frame clones and leaves out a portion. The data hold 2.5 million or so clones, with roughly 92% observed a single time. The sequenced sample consisted of naive CD4+ T cells sorted from blood. Subset indicated: CD45RA+ positively selected. This clonotype was obtained from a man aged 18-30 years in good health.

CDR3 region: CASRVIGNTIYF. In DNA, the CDR3 is TGTGCCAGCAGGGTAATTGGAAACACCATATATTTT. This chain joins TRBV28 and TRBJ1-3; D unresolved. CDR1 and CDR2 (germline): MDHEN, SYDVKM. V shed 6 bases and J shed 3 bases, with 6 bases lying between them. The CDR3 runs to 12 residues.